This paragraph covers one TCR beta chain sequence. Its antigen remains unidentified. The source of the sample is a study of T-cell memory formation after mild COVID-19. Study-wide points: Specificity for SARS-CoV-2 was not confirmed among the second-wave clones peaking on day 37. The appearance of some responding clones in pre-infection memory suggested that cross-reactive memory joined. Later expanders leaned CD4+, whereas clones that contracted between day 15 and 85 were balanced CD4/CD8.

The CDR3 has 16 residues. From germline, CDR1 is DFQATT and CDR2 SNEGSKA (reference sequence). V was clipped by 0 bases and J by 5 bases; unmatched bases: 9. 5'RACE, which relied on constant-segment primers, yielded TCR alpha and TCR beta cDNA libraries carrying sample barcodes and UMIs. TCRdb re-called the 5' RACE reads through MiXCR, storing one row per CDR3 protein. The data hold about 470,000 distinct CDR3 sequences, with about 23% observed a single time. The V call is TRBV20-1, the J call TRBJ2-3, with 9 bases fitting TRBD1. The source is an adult woman who had mild COVID-19 (a few samples of this study predate the infection). Cell type and time point are not known. The sequenced material came from PBMCs or a T cell subset sorted from them (not recorded which). This CDR3 is CSARDLLDRGEDTQYF. The CDR3 bases are TGCAGTGCTAGAGATCTGCTGGACAGGGGCGAAGATACGCAGTATTTT.